This TCR beta chain was profiled in a study of blood T cell repertoires in COVID-19. Study summary: Acute and convalescent COVID-19 specimens originated in the United States, Italy and Spain. T cells, B-cell-depleted T cells, or PBMCs provided the cDNA or gDNA that served as material.

Per the original data handling: Scientists estimated how many nucleated cells there were by amplifying reference gene primers. Assay used: immunoSEQ multiplex PCR; TCRdb lists only in-frame clones, some missing. V, J and clone size derive from that table, while D and trimming were established from the DNA sequence. The sample carries approximately 150,000 clones, roughly 79% recorded once. V was clipped by 3 bases and J by 2 bases, with 11 bases between them. The germline V gene has CDR1 MGHRA and CDR2 YSYEKL. The CDR3 has 16 amino acids. The clonotype comes from a human donor in a cohort sampled during active COVID-19. The sequenced sample consisted of peripheral blood. The chain couples TRBV4-1 to TRBJ2-6, with unresolved D. The CDR3 loop reads CASSHAGWPGANVLTF. Here the CDR3 DNA reads TGCGCCAGCAGCCACGCCGGGTGGCCTGGGGCCAACGTCCTGACTTTC.